This TCR beta chain originates from a study of beta chain features in type 1 diabetes. Broader study findings: All four CD4+ subsets from Type 1 diabetes patients carried moderately but significantly shorter TCRB CDR3s.

This clone was seen only a few times. The antigen remains unidentified. The study reverse transcribed the entire isolated RNA, so it sequenced expressed TCRB transcripts. Using immunoSEQ multiplex PCR, the repertoire was profiled, and TCRdb retains in-frame clones only, with some absent. The sample includes fewer than 900,000 clones, about a sixth of them seen just once. The sequence came from a woman under 30 in good health. Sequenced material: naive CD4+ T cells from blood.

In DNA, the CDR3 is TGTGCCAGCAGCTTTATCGACAGGGGGAGAGGAAAGTACCAAGAGACCCAGTACTTC. Amino acids: CASSFIDRGRGKYQETQYF. The chain is built from TRBV13 and TRBJ2-5; 9 bases fit TRBD1. Germline V CDR1 and CDR2: PRHDT, FYEKMQ (reference sequence). V was pared by 3 bases and J by 0 bases, with 14 bases of the junction left unmatched. The CDR3 contains 19 residues.